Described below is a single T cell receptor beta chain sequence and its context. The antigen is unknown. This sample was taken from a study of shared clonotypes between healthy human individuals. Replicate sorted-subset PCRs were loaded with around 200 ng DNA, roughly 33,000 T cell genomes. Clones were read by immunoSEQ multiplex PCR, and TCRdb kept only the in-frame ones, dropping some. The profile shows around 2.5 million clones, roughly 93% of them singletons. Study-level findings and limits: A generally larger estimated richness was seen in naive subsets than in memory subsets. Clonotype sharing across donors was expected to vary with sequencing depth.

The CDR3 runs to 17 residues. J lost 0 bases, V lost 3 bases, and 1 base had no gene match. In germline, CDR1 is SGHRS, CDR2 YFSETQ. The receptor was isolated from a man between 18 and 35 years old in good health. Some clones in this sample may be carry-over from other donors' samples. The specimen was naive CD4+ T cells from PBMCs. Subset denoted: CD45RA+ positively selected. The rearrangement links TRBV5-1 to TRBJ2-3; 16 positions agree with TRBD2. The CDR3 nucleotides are TGCGCCAGCAGCTGGGGACTAGCGGGAGGGAGCACAGATACGCAGTATTTT. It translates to CASSWGLAGGSTDTQYF.